These 12 T cell receptor beta chains originate from one sample sequenced in a study of shared clonotypes between healthy human individuals. Clones were read by immunoSEQ multiplex PCR, and TCRdb kept only the in-frame ones, dropping some. The table lists a few million clones, approximately 92% of them singletons. The sequenced sample consisted of naive CD4+ T cells sorted from blood. Regarding subset: CD45RA+ positively selected. These receptors were collected from a man younger than 35 in good health.

The chain recombines TRBV7-2 with TRBJ1-5, with D perhaps matching TRBD1 (5 bases). V was cut by 0 bases and J by 0 bases, with 12 bases left in between. There are 17 residues in the CDR3. In germline, CDR1 is SGHTA, CDR2 FQGNSA. The CDR3 DNA sequence: TGTGCCAGCAGCTTAGCAGGGGATTGGTATAGCAATCAGCCCCAGCATTTT. Translated: CASSLAGDWYSNQPQHF.

In nucleotides, the CDR3 is TGTGCCAGCGTATTACGCTGGGGCAGCCGGCCGGACACTGAAGCTTTCTTT. Encoded protein: CASVLRWGSRPDTEAFF. The chain recombines TRBV27 with TRBJ1-1; TRBD1 is a possible D gene (5 bases). This CDR3 region has 17 residues. Trimming left V 8 bases short and J 3 bases short, with 25 bases between. Per germline, CDR1 MNHEY and CDR2 SMNVEV (reference sequence).

The chain is built from TRBV7-3 and TRBJ2-2, with D possibly TRBD2 on 6 matching bases. V dropped 5 bases and J dropped 5 bases, with 21 bases sitting between them. Germline loops: CDR1 SGHTA, CDR2 FQGTGA. The CDR3 has 17 residues. The CDR3 region has the DNA TGTGCCAGCAGCCCCCTTCTCACGGGGGTTCGTACCGGGGAGCTGTTTTTT. Translation gives CASSPLLTGVRTGELFF.

The chain employs TRBV28 and TRBJ1-2; a possible D gene is TRBD1 (5 bases). The CDR3 consists of 14 residues. The germline V gene has CDR1 MDHEN and CDR2 SYDVKM. V was cut by 2 bases and J by 2 bases, with 9 bases left in between. In nucleotides, the CDR3 is TGTGCCAGCAGTTTAGGGGGAAACAACTATGGCTACACCTTC. This sequence encodes CASSLGGNNYGYTF.

This chain connects TRBV6-1 to TRBJ2-7; D is unresolved. Trimming took 8 bases from V and 0 from J, leaving 5 bases between them. The CDR3 is 11 residues long. Looked up from germline, CDR1 is MNHNS and CDR2 is SASEGT. This CDR3 reads CASENSYEQYF. As DNA, the CDR3 is TGTGCCAGCGAAAACTCCTACGAGCAGTACTTC.

As regards this clone: The same CDR3 arises from other DNA sequences in this sample as well. This chain uses TRBV7-2 with TRBJ2-1; TRBD2 aligns across 11 bases. The CDR3 contains 17 residues. V shed 3 bases and J 0 bases; nucleotides not matched to a gene: 4. Germline V CDR1 and CDR2: SGHTA, FQGNSA. CDR3 amino acids: CASSLVGTSGSYNEQFF. DNA of the CDR3: TGTGCCAGCAGCTTGGTCGGGACTAGCGGCTCCTACAATGAGCAGTTCTTC.

V is TRBV20-1 and J is TRBJ2-5; D is ambiguous. The closer fit of TRBJ2-7 to the DNA end suggests the J call may be wrong. Germline V lookup: CDR1 DFQATT, CDR2 SNEGSKA (reference sequence). CDR3 length equals 11 residues. CDR3 sequence: CSARLAYEQYF. CDR3 DNA sequence: TGCAGTGCTAGACTAGCCTACGAGCAGTACTTC.

The chain has TRBV15 and TRBJ1-1, with D possibly matching TRBD1 (5 bases). CDR1 is LNHNV, CDR2 YYDKDF, per germline (reference sequence). Deletions cut 5 bases from V and 1 base from J, with 14 bases between. The CDR3 runs 15 residues. The CDR3 DNA sequence: TGTGCCACCAGCTACGGATTGGGGGAGAACACTGAAGCTTTCTTT. Protein: CATSYGLGENTEAFF.

The count of this clone is one. The J gene is TRBJ1-1, the V gene TRBV20-1; maybe TRBD1 (6 bases). CDR1 and CDR2 (germline): DFQATT, SNEGSKA (reference sequence). This CDR3 has 11 residues. With 5 bases removed from V and 4 bases from J, the gap between germline ends came to 8 bases. CDR3 sequence (DNA): TGCAGTGCTCGGACAGCCACTGAAGCTTTCTTT. This encodes CSARTATEAFF.

The chain carries TRBV9 and TRBJ2-1; 9 nucleotides align to TRBD1. Germline CDR1 SGDLS, CDR2 YYNGEE. With 1 base clipped from V and 6 bases from J, the junction kept 11 bases outside the gene matches. The CDR3 spans 17 residues. The CDR3 loop is CASSVTLTGTGPNEQFF. Written as DNA, the CDR3 is TGTGCCAGCAGCGTAACCCTTACCGGGACAGGGCCCAATGAGCAGTTCTTC. Full variable domain (missing parts from reference TRBV9 and TRBJ2-1): DSGVTQTPKHLITATGQRVTLRCSPRSGDLSVYWYQQSLDQGLQFLIQYYNGEERAKGNILERFSAQQFPDLHSELNLSSLELGDSALYFCASSVTLTGTGPNEQFFGPGTRLTVL.

This chain links TRBV5-1 with TRBJ2-7; D unresolved. In germline, CDR1 is SGHRS, CDR2 YFSETQ. The V gene lost 0 bases and the J gene lost 7 bases, with 8 bases spanning the gap. The CDR3 totals 12 residues. The CDR3: CASSLALEEQYF. The DNA of the CDR3 is TGCGCCAGCAGCTTGGCCCTTGAGGAGCAGTACTTC.

This rearrangement joins TRBV28 to TRBJ1-2; 11 nucleotides match TRBD1. CDR3 length equals 15 residues. V trimming: 5 bases; J trimming: 10 bases; junction bases outside the gene matches: 12. The germline CDR1 and CDR2 sequences are MDHEN and SYDVKM. The CDR3 loop reads CASSLGQGGPGDYTF. Here the CDR3 DNA reads TGTGCCAGCAGTCTGGGACAGGGGGGGCCCGGTGACTACACCTTC.